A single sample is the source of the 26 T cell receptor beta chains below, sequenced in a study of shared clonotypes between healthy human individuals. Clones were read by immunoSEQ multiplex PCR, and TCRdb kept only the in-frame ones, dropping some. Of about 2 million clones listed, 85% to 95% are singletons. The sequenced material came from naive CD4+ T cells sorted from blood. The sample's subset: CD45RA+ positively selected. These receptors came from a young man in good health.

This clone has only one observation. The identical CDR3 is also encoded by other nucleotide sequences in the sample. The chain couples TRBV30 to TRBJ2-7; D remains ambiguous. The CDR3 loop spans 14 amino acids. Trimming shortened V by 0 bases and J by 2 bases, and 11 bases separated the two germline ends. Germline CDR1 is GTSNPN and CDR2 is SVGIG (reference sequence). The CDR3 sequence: CAWSVLGLAYEQYF. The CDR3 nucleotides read TGTGCCTGGAGTGTTTTAGGGCTAGCCTACGAGCAGTACTTC.

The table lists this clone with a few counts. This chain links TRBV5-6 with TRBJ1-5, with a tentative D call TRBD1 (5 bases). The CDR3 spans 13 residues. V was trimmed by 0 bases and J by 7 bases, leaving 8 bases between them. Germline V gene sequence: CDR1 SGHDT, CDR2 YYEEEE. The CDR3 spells CASSLGREQPQHF. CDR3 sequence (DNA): TGTGCCAGCAGCTTGGGCAGGGAACAGCCCCAGCATTTT.

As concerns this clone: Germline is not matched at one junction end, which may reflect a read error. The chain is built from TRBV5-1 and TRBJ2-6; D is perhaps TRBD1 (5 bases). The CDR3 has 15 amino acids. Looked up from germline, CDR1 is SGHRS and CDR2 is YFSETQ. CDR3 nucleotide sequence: TGCGCCAGCAGCCGCTTAACATCTGGGGCCAACGCCCTGACTTTC. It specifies CASSRLTSGANALTF.

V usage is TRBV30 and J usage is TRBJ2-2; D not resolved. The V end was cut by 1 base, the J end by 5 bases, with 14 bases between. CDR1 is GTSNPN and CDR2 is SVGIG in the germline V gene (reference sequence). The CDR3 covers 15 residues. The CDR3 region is CAWSDGVGLTGELFF. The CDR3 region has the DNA TGTGCCTGGAGTGATGGGGTCGGGTTAACCGGGGAGCTGTTTTTT.

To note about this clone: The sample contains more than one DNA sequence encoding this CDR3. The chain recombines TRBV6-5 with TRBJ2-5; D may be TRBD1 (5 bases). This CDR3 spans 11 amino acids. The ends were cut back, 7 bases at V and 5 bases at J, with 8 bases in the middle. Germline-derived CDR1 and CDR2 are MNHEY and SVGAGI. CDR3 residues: CASTQGETQYF. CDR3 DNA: TGTGCCAGCACCCAGGGCGAGACCCAGTACTTC.

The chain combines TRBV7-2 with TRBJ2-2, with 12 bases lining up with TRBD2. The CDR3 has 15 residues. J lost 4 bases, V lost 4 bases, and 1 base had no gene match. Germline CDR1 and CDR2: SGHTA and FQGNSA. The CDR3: CASSSSGRGTGELFF. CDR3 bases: TGTGCCAGCAGCTCTAGCGGGAGGGGCACCGGGGAGCTGTTTTTT.

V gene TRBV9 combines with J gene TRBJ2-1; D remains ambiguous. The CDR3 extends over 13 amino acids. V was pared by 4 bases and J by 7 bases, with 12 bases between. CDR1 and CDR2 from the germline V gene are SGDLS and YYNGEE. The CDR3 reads CASSLEFRNEQFF. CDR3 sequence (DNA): TGTGCCAGCAGCCTCGAATTCAGGAATGAGCAGTTCTTC.

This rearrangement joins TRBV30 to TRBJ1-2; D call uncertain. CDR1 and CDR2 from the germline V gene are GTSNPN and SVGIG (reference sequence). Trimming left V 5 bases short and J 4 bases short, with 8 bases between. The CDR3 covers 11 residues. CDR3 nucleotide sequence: TGTGCCTGGGAGCTACTCTATGGCTACACCTTC. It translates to CAWELLYGYTF.

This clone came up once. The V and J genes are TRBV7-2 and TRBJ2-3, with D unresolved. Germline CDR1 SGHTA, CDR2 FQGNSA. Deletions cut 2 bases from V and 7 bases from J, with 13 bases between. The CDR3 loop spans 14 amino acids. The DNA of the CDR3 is TGTGCCAGCAGCTTAACCCTAGTGGTGAATACGCAGTATTTT. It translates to CASSLTLVVNTQYF.

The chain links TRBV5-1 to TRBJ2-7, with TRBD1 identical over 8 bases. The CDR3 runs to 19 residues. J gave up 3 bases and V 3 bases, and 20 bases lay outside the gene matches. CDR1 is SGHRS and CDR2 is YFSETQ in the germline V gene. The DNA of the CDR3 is TGCGCCAGCAGCTCCGACAGGGGCGTCCCGGGTAACCGGTTCTACGAGCAGTACTTC. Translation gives CASSSDRGVPGNRFYEQYF. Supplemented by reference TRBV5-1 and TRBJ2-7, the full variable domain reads KAGVTQTPRYLIKTRGQQVTLSCSPISGHRSVSWYQQTPGQGLQFLFEYFSETQRNKGNFPGRFSGRQFSNSRSEMNVSTLELGDSALYLCASSSDRGVPGNRFYEQYFGPGTRLTVT.

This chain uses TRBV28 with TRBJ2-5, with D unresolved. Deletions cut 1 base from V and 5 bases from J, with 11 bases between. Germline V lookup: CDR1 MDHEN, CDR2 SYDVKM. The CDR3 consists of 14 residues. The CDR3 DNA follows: TGTGCCAGCAGTTTATTGGGCCCAGCGGAGACCCAGTACTTC. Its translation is CASSLLGPAETQYF.

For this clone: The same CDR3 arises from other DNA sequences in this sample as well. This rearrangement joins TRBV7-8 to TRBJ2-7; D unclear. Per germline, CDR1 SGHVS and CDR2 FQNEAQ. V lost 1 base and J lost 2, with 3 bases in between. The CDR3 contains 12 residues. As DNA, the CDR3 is TGTGCCAGCAGCTTAGAAACCTACGAGCAGTACTTC. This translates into CASSLETYEQYF. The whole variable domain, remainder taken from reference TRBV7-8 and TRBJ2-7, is GAGVSQSPRYKVAKRGQDVALRCDPISGHVSLFWYQQALGQGPEFLTYFQNEAQLDKSGLPSDRFFAERPEGSVSTLKIQRTQQEDSAVYLCASSLETYEQYFGPGTRLTVT.

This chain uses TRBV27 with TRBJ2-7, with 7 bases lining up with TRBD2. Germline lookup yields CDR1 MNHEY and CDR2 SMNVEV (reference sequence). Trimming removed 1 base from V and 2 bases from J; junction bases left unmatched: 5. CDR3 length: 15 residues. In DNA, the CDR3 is TGTGCCAGCAGTTTATACGGAGCGGGAACCTACGAGCAGTACTTC. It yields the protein CASSLYGAGTYEQYF.

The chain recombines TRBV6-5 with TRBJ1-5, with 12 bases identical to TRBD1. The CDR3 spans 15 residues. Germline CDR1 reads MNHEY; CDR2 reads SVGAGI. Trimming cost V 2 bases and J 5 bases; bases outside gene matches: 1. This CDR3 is CASSYGTGGYQPQHF. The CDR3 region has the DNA TGTGCCAGCAGTTACGGGACAGGGGGCTATCAGCCCCAGCATTTT.

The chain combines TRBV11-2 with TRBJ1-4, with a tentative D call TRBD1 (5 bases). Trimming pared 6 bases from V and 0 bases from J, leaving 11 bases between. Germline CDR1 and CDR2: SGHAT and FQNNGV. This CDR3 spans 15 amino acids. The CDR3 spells CASSGQGSTNEKLFF. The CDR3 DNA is TGTGCCAGCAGTGGTCAGGGATCAACTAATGAAAAACTGTTTTTT.

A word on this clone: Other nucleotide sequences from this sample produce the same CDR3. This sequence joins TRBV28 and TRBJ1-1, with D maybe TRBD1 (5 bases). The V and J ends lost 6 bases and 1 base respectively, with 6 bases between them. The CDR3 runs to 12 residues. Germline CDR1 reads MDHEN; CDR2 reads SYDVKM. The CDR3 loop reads CASRTGNTEAFF. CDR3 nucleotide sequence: TGTGCCAGCAGAACAGGGAACACTGAAGCTTTCTTT.

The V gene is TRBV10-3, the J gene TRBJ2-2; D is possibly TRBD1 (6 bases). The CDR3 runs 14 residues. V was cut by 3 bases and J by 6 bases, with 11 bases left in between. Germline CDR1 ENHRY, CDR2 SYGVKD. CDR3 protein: CAISEQGNAGELFF. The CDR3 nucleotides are TGTGCCATCAGTGAACAGGGTAATGCCGGGGAGCTGTTTTTT.

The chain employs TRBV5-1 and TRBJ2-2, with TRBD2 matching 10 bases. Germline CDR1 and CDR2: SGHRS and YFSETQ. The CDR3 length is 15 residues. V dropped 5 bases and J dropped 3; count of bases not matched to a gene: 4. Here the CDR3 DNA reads TGCGCCAGCAGATCCGGGACTAGCGACACCGGGGAGCTGTTTTTT. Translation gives CASRSGTSDTGELFF.

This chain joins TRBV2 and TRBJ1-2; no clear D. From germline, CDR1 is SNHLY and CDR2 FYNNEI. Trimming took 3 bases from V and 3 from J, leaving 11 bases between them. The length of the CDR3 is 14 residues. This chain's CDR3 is CASSETSADYGYTF. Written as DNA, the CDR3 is TGTGCCAGCAGTGAGACGTCAGCTGACTATGGCTACACCTTC.

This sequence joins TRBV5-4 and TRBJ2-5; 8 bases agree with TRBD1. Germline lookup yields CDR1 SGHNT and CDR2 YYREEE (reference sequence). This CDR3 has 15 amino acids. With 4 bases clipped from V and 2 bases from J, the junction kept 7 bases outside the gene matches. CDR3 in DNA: TGTGCCAGCAGCCGAGGACAGGGAAAGCAAGAGACCCAGTACTTC. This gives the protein CASSRGQGKQETQYF.

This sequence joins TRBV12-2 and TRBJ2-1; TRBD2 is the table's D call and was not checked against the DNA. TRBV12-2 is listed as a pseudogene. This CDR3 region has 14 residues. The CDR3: CASRLVVSLNEQFF. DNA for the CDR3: TGTGCAAGTCGCTTAGTAGTTTCGCTCAATGAGCAGTTCTTC.

CDR3 DNA sequence: TGCGCCAGCAGCTTGGGAGGGGAGGGCTATGAGACCCAGTACTTC. This translates into CASSLGGEGYETQYF. The V gene is TRBV5-1, the J gene TRBJ2-5; 7 bases are shared with TRBD2. This CDR3 is built from 15 residues. After removal of 0 bases from V and 5 bases from J, the junction contained 7 bases not matched to a gene. CDR1 is SGHRS and CDR2 is YFSETQ in the germline V gene.

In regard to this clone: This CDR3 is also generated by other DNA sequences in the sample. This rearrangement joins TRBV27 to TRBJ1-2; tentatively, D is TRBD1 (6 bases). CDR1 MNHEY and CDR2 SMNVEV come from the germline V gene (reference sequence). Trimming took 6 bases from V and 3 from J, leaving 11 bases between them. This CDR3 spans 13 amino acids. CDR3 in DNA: TGTGCCAGCAGCCTGAGGGGGGACTATGGCTACACCTTC. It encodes CASSLRGDYGYTF.

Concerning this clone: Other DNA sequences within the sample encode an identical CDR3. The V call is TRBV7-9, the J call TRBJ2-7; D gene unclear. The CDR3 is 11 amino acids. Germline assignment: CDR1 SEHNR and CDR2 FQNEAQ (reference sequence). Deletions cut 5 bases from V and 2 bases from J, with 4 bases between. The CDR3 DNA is TGTGCCAGCAGCGGGGCCTACGAGCAGTACTTC. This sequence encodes CASSGAYEQYF.

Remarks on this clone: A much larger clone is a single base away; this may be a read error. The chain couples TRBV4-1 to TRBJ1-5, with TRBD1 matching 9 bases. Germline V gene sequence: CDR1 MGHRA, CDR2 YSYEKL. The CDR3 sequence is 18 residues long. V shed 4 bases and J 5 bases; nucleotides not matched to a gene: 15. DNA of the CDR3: TGCGCCAGCAGCCTTGGCCCGGGACAGGGATTAGCACATCAGCCCCAGCATTTT. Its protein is CASSLGPGQGLAHQPQHF.

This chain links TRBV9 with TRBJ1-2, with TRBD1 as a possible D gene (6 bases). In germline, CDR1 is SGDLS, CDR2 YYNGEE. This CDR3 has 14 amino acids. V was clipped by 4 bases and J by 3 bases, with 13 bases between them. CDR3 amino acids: CASSTGRGDYGYTF. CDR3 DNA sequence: TGTGCCAGCAGCACCGGGAGGGGGGACTATGGCTACACCTTC. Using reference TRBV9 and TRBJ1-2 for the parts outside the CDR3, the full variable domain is DSGVTQTPKHLITATGQRVTLRCSPRSGDLSVYWYQQSLDQGLQFLIQYYNGEERAKGNILERFSAQQFPDLHSELNLSSLELGDSALYFCASSTGRGDYGYTFGSGTRLTVV.